This T cell receptor beta chain was captured by sequencing in a study of T cells after yellow fever vaccination. Background on the study: When fractions had low cell numbers, they were prepared with SMART-Seq v4 Ultra Low Input.

General study findings and limits: Clonotypes found in both CD4 and CD8 compartments made up a small share.

It was through 5'RACE template switching that TCR cDNA was made, with a universal primer site and UMIs added. One entry per CDR3 protein, called by TCRdb with MiXCR from the 5' RACE reads. Here the sample spans 620,000 or so distinct CDR3 sequences, roughly a sixth being singletons. The germline V gene has CDR1 SGDLS and CDR2 YYNGEE. The V gene lost 5 bases and the J gene lost 7 bases, with 23 bases spanning the gap. The CDR3 consists of 16 residues. This clonotype was seen many times. Antigen specificity is unknown. Sequencing was performed on PBMCs, taken about 5 days after the first yellow fever vaccination. The V gene is TRBV9, the J gene TRBJ2-3, with a weak D call TRBD2 (7 bases). The TCR originated in a man between 18 and 29 years old who received the YFV17D yellow fever vaccine. The CDR3 reads CASSLGGALSTYTQYF. CDR3 sequence (DNA): TGTGCCAGCAGTCTAGGGGGGGCCTTAAGCACGTATACGCAGTATTTT.